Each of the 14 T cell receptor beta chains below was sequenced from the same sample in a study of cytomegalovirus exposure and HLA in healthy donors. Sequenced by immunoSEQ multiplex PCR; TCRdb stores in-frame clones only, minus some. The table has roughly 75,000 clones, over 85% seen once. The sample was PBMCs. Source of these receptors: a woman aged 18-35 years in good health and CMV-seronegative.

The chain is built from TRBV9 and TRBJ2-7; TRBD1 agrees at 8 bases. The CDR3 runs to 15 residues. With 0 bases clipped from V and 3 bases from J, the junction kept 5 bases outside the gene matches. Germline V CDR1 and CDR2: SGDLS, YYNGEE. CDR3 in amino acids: CASSVDGTGNYEQYF. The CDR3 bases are TGTGCCAGCAGCGTAGACGGGACAGGTAACTACGAGCAGTACTTC.

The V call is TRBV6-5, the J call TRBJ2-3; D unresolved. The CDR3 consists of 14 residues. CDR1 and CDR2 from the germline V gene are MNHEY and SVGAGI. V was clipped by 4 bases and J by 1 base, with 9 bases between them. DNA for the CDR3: TGTGCCAGCAGTTCGATCGGTCGCACAGATACGCAGTATTTT. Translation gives CASSSIGRTDTQYF.

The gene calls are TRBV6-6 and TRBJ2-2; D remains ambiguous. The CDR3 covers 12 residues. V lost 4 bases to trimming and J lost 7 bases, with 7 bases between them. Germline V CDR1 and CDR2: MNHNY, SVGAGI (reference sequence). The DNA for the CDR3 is TGTGCCAGCAGTTTCCCGAGCGGGGAGCTGTTTTTT. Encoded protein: CASSFPSGELFF.

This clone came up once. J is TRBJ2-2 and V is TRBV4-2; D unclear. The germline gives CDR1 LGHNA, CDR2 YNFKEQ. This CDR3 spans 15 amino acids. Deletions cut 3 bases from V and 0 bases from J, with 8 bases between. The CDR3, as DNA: TGTGCCAGCAGCCACTACAGATCGAACACCGGGGAGCTGTTTTTT. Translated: CASSHYRSNTGELFF.

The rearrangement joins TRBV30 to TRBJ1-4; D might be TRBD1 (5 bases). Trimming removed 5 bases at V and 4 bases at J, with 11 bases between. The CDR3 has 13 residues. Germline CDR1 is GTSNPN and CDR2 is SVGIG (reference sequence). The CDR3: CAWAPQGNEKLFF. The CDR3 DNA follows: TGTGCCTGGGCCCCCCAGGGTAATGAAAAACTGTTTTTT. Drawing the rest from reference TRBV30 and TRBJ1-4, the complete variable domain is SQTIHQWPATLVQPVGSPLSLECTVEGTSNPNLYWYRQAAGRGLQLLFYSVGIGQISSEVPQNLSASRPQDRQFILSSKKLLLSDSGFYLCAWAPQGNEKLFFGSGTQLSVL.

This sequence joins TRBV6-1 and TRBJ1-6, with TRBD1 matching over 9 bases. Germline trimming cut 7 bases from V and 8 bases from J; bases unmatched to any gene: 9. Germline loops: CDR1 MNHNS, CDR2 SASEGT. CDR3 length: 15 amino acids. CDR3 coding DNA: TGTGCCAGCATCTCCGGGACAGGGTCGTATTCACCCCTCCACTTT. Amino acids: CASISGTGSYSPLHF.

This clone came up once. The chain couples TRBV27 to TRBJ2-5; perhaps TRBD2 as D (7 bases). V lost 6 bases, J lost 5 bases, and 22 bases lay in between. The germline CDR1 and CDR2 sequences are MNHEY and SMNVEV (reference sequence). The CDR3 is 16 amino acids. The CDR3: CASRPYREGGAETQYF. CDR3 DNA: TGTGCCAGCAGACCTTACAGGGAAGGGGGGGCTGAGACCCAGTACTTC.

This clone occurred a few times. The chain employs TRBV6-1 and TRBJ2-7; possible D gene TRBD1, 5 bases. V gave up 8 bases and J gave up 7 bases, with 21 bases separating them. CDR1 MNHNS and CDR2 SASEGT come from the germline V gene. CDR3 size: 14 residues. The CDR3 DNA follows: TGTGCCAGCCCAGAAGGGGATGGGTTTGGAGAGCAGTACTTC. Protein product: CASPEGDGFGEQYF.

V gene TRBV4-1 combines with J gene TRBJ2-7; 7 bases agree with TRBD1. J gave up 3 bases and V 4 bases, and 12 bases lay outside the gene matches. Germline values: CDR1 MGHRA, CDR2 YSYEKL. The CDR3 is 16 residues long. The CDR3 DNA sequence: TGCGCCAGCAGCCCTCACCTCGGGACAGCAAACTACGAGCAGTACTTC. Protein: CASSPHLGTANYEQYF.

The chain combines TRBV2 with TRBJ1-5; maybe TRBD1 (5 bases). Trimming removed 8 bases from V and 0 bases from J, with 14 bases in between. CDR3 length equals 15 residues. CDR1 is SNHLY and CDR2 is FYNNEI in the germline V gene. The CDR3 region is CASGPQGYSNQPQHF. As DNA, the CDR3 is TGTGCCAGCGGACCCCAGGGTTATAGCAATCAGCCCCAGCATTTT. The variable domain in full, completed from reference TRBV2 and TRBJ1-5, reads EPEVTQTPSHQVTQMGQEVILRCVPISNHLYFYWYRQILGQKVEFLVSFYNNEISEKSEIFDDQFSVERPDGSNFTLKIRSTKLEDSAMYFCASGPQGYSNQPQHFGDGTRLSIL.

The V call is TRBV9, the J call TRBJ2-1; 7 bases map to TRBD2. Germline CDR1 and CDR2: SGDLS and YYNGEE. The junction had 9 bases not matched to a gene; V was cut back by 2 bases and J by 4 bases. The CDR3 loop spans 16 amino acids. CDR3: CASSVKITSVYNEQFF. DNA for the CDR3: TGTGCCAGCAGCGTGAAAATAACTAGCGTGTACAATGAGCAGTTCTTC.

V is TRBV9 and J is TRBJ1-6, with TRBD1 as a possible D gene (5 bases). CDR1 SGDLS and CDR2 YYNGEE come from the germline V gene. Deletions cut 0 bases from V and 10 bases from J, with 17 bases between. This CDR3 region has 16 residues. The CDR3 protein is CASSVAMRQGGSPLHF. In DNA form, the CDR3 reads TGTGCCAGCAGCGTAGCTATGAGGCAGGGAGGATCACCCCTCCACTTT. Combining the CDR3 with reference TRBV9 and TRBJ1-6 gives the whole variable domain DSGVTQTPKHLITATGQRVTLRCSPRSGDLSVYWYQQSLDQGLQFLIQYYNGEERAKGNILERFSAQQFPDLHSELNLSSLELGDSALYFCASSVAMRQGGSPLHFGNGTRLTVT.

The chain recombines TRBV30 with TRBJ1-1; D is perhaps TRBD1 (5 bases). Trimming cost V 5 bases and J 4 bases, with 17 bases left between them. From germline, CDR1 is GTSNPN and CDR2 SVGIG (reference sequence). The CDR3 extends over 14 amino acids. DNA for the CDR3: TGTGCCTGGCAAGGAGGGGCCGTCGGCACTGAAGCTTTCTTT. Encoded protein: CAWQGGAVGTEAFF. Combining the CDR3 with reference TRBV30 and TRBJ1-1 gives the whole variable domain SQTIHQWPATLVQPVGSPLSLECTVEGTSNPNLYWYRQAAGRGLQLLFYSVGIGQISSEVPQNLSASRPQDRQFILSSKKLLLSDSGFYLCAWQGGAVGTEAFFGQGTRLTVV.

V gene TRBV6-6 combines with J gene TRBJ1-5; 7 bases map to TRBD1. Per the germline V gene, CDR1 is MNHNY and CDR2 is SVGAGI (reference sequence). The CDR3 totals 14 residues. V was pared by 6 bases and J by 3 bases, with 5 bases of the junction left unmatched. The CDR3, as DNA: TGTGCCAGCAGCCAAGACAGGGACAATCAGCCCCAGCATTTT. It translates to CASSQDRDNQPQHF.